This TCR beta chain was captured by sequencing in a study of cytomegalovirus exposure and HLA in healthy donors. Overall study results and limits: In an earlier analysis, most TCR beta V segments were productive about 87% or about 30% of the time. In a later analysis, a genetic analysis reported fewer productive-TCR N-insertions in an Asian-associated ancestry cluster than the cohort average.

V was pared by 0 bases and J by 8 bases, with 5 bases of the junction left unmatched. CDR1 and CDR2 from the germline V gene are WSHSY and SAAADI. This CDR3 is built from 14 residues. Primers: 60 Vbeta forward and 13 Jbeta reverse. Generated by immunoSEQ multiplex PCR, the TCRdb table keeps only in-frame clones and is missing some. The sample carries about 80,000 clones, over 75% recorded once. With respect to this clone: The antigen is not known.

The sequencing sample was made of PBMCs. This receptor was taken from a man in his forties or fifties in good health and CMV-seronegative. The chain has TRBV10-2 and TRBJ1-2, with TRBD1 matching over 8 bases. This CDR3 is CASSESGQGYGYTF. CDR3 coding DNA: TGCGCCAGCAGTGAGTCAGGACAGGGCTACGGCTACACCTTC.